The clone carrying this TCR beta chain occurred once. As yet, its antigen is unknown. TCRdb itself ran the reads through MiXCR, one entry per CDR3 protein. The repertoire holds fewer than 950,000 distinct CDR3 sequences, with 32% as singletons. CDR1 SQVTM and CDR2 ANQGSEA come from the germline V gene. This CDR3 comprises 15 residues. The trim removed 3 bases at V and 3 bases at J, leaving 8 bases unmatched. This sample was taken from a study of T cell repertoires in cytomegalovirus infection. The sequenced sample was cultured CD8+ T cells from PBMCs, obtained from culture after CMV antigen stimulation. This sequence was found in a human donor in good health (CMV status not recorded). Some clones in this sample may be carry-over from other donors' samples. The rearrangement uses TRBV29-1 and TRBJ1-2; 9 nucleotides match TRBD1. The CDR3 protein is CSVDSGQGLYYGYTF. The CDR3 region has the DNA TGCAGCGTTGACTCGGGACAGGGTCTCTACTATGGCTACACCTTC.